This T cell receptor beta chain derives from a study of T cell responses to AZD1222 COVID-19 vaccine. The CDR3 is 15 amino acids. Germline CDR1 MGHRA, CDR2 YSYEKL. With 0 bases removed from V and 7 bases from J, the gap between germline ends came to 14 bases. Study results and limitations: Repertoire sampling occurred only after the peak T cell response. At study baseline, merely several AZD1222 recipients were seropositive.

With regard to this clone: Its cognate antigen is unknown.

Repertoires were generated with immunoSEQ multiplex PCR, while TCRdb's copy carries only in-frame clones and drops some. In the table there are some 150,000 clones, around nine tenths of which are singletons. This TCR derives from an adult in good health. This specimen was peripheral blood, taken on day 0 of AZD1222 vaccination. The chain recombines TRBV4-1 with TRBJ2-3; D is ambiguous. CDR3 in amino acids: CASSQDGSSRHTQYF. The CDR3 region has the DNA TGCGCCAGCAGCCAAGATGGGTCCTCTCGCCATACGCAGTATTTT.